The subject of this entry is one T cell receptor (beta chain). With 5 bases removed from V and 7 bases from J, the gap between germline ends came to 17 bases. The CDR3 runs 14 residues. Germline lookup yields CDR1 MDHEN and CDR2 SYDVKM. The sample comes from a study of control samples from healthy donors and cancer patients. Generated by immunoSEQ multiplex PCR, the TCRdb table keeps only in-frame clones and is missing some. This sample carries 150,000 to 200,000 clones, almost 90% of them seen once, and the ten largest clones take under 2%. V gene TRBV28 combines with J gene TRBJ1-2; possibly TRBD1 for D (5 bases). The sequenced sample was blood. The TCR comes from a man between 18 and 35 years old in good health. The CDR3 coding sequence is TGTGCCAGCAGTCCGCTTTCGGGGGGAGGTGGCTACACCTTC. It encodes CASSPLSGGGGYTF.